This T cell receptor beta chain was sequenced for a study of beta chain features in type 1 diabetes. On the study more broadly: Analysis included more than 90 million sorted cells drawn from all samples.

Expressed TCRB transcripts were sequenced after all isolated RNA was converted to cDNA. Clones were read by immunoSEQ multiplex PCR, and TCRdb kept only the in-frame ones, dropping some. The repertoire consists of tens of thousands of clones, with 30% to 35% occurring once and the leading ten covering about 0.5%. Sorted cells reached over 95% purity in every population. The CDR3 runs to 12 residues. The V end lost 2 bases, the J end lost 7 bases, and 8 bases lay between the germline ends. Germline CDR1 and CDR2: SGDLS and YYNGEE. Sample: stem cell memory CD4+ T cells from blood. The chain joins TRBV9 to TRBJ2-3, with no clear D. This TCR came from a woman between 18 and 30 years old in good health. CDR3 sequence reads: CASSVGSNTQYF. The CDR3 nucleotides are TGTGCCAGCAGCGTCGGGTCCAATACGCAGTATTTT.